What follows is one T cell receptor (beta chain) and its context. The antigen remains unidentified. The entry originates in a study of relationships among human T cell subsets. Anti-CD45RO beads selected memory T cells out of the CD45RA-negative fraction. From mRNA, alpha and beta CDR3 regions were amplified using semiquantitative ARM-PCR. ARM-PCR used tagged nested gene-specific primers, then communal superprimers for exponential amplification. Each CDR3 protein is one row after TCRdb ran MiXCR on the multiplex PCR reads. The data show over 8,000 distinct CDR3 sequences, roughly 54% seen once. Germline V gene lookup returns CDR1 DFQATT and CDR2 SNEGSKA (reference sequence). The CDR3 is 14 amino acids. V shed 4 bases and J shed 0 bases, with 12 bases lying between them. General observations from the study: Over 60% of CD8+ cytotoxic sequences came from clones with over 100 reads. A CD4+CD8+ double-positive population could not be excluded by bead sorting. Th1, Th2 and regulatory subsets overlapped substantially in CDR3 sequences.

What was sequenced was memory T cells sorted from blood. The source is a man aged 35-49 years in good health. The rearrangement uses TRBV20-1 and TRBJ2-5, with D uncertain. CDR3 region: CSAKTLGNQETQYF. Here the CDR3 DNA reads TGCAGTGCTAAGACGTTGGGGAACCAAGAGACCCAGTACTTC.